This T cell receptor beta chain was documented in a study of T-cell memory formation after mild COVID-19. Study details: In these data, TCR clusters were largely donor specific.

Points on this clonotype: Antigen unknown.

V dropped 0 bases and J dropped 3 bases, with 7 bases sitting between them. Germline values: CDR1 SGHRS, CDR2 YFSETQ. The CDR3 spans 15 residues. Libraries for TCRalpha and TCRbeta carried sample barcodes and unique molecular identifiers via 5'RACE. MiXCR was run by TCRdb on the 5' RACE reads, yielding one entry per CDR3 protein. The sample carries fewer than 60,000 distinct CDR3 sequences, 25% to 35% recorded once. Findings and limits, study-wide: Within pre-infection memory, some responding clones were found, suggesting cross-reactive memory joined. Day 15 to 85 contracting clones showed balanced CD4/CD8; later expanders leaned CD4+.

The TCR originated in a man between 18 and 29 years old who had mild COVID-19 (a few samples of this study predate the infection). Cell type and time point are not known. The J gene is TRBJ2-6, the V gene TRBV5-1, with D possibly matching TRBD2 (5 bases). Sequencing was carried out using PBMCs or a T cell subset sorted from them (not recorded which). The CDR3: CASSLGGFGANVLTF. The DNA of the CDR3 is TGCGCCAGCAGCTTGGGAGGGTTTGGGGCCAACGTCCTGACTTTC.